Following are 7 T cell receptor beta chains from one sample sequenced in a study of human T cells and chemical hapten exposure. Time point defined: pre-sensitization, week 0. Treatment defined: therapeutic diphenylcyclopropenone sensitization with weekly scalp DPC. A single record per CDR3 protein comes from TCRdb applying MiXCR to the RACE reads. The table lists 95,000 to 150,000 distinct CDR3 sequences, about 14% of them singletons. The source material was whole blood, sampled in connection with sensitization to the hapten diphenylcyclopropenone (DPC). Source of these receptors: a woman under 30 with alopecia areata. Some clones in this sample may be carry-over from other donors' samples.

The chain recombines TRBV18 with TRBJ1-1; 7 bases line up with TRBD1. This CDR3 contains 15 residues. J gave up 0 bases and V 6 bases, and 7 bases lay outside the gene matches. CDR1 and CDR2 (germline): KGHSH, LQKENI. The CDR3 loop reads CASSPGTAMNTEAFF. The DNA for the CDR3 is TGTGCCAGCTCCCCCGGGACAGCAATGAACACTGAAGCTTTCTTT.

This clonotype has just a few counts. The chain carries TRBV5-5 and TRBJ1-2, with 7 nucleotides matching TRBD1. Looked up from germline, CDR1 is SGHKS and CDR2 is YYEKEE (reference sequence). This CDR3 is 15 amino acids long. With 4 bases clipped from V and 6 bases from J, the junction kept 12 bases outside the gene matches. CDR3 sequence reads: CASSRGPTGTDGYTF. In DNA form, the CDR3 reads TGTGCCAGCAGCCGTGGTCCGACCGGGACAGATGGCTACACCTTC. Full variable domain (remainder filled in from reference TRBV5-5 and TRBJ1-2): DAGVTQSPTHLIKTRGQQVTLRCSPISGHKSVSWYQQVLGQGPQFIFQYYEKEERGRGNFPDRFSARQFPNYSSELNVNALLLGDSALYLCASSRGPTGTDGYTFGSGTRLTVV.

The chain couples TRBV2 to TRBJ1-2; D not resolved. Trimming pared 4 bases from V and 8 bases from J, leaving 17 bases between. The CDR3 loop spans 14 amino acids. Germline V gene lookup returns CDR1 SNHLY and CDR2 FYNNEI. The DNA of the CDR3 is TGTGCCAGCAGTGTGGGTCTTGACCTTCTGGGCTACACCTTC. This translates into CASSVGLDLLGYTF.

This chain uses TRBV6-2 or TRBV6-3 with TRBJ1-2; 8 nucleotides line up with TRBD1. This CDR3 has 13 residues. Germline lookup yields CDR1 MNHEY and CDR2 SVGEGT. With V trimmed by 5 bases and J by 5 bases, 4 bases remained unmatched. The CDR3 region is CASSTRQGYGYTF. The CDR3 DNA reads TGTGCCAGCAGTACCCGACAGGGGTATGGCTACACCTTC.

This clonotype was seen once. The CDR3: CATGGVYEQYF. CDR3 nucleotides: TGTGCCACCGGGGGAGTTTACGAGCAGTACTTC. The chain links TRBV28 to TRBJ2-7; maybe TRBD2 (6 bases). The CDR3 runs 11 residues. CDR1 is MDHEN and CDR2 is SYDVKM in the germline V gene. V was pared by 10 bases and J by 4 bases, with 11 bases between.

The J gene is TRBJ2-3, the V gene TRBV20-1; 8 bases fit TRBD2. This CDR3 has 13 amino acids. Germline V gene sequence: CDR1 DFQATT, CDR2 SNEGSKA (reference sequence). J was trimmed by 7 bases and V by 6 bases; bases with no gene match: 9. The CDR3 loop reads CSANGLAQNTQYF. DNA of the CDR3: TGCAGTGCGAACGGACTAGCTCAAAATACGCAGTATTTT.

This chain connects TRBV18 to TRBJ1-1; D perhaps matches TRBD1 (5 bases). Looked up from germline, CDR1 is KGHSH and CDR2 is LQKENI. This CDR3 is 16 amino acids long. V lost 1 base to trimming and J lost 1 base, with 13 bases between them. DNA for the CDR3: TGTGCCAGCTCACCACGCGGCGCAGGACAGAACACTGAAGCTTTCTTT. Translated: CASSPRGAGQNTEAFF.